This entry describes one T cell receptor beta chain. The germline gives CDR1 SGHTS, CDR2 YDEGEE. The CDR3 spans 16 residues. Trimming took 0 bases from V and 4 from J, leaving 16 bases between them. Authors' processing steps: Reference gene primer amplification gave estimated nucleated cell counts. The protocol was immunoSEQ multiplex PCR, while the TCRdb copy is restricted to in-frame clones and leaves out a portion. V, J and clone size were drawn from that table, and D and trimming were deduced from the DNA. The top ten hold 18% of the sample, which has around 23,000 clones, 80% to 95% seen once. The sample comes from a study of blood T cell repertoires in COVID-19. Overall study context: Researchers got acute and convalescent COVID-19 samples from the United States, Italy and Spain. The analysed material was cDNA or gDNA that came from T cells, B-cell-depleted T cells, or PBMCs.

The receptor's source is a human donor in a cohort sampled during active COVID-19. The V call is TRBV5-8, the J call TRBJ1-1; the D is unclear. The source material was peripheral blood. In DNA, the CDR3 is TGTGCCAGCAGCTTGGGCAGGATTTCGGGGTCCACTGAAGCTTTCTTT. Translation gives CASSLGRISGSTEAFF.